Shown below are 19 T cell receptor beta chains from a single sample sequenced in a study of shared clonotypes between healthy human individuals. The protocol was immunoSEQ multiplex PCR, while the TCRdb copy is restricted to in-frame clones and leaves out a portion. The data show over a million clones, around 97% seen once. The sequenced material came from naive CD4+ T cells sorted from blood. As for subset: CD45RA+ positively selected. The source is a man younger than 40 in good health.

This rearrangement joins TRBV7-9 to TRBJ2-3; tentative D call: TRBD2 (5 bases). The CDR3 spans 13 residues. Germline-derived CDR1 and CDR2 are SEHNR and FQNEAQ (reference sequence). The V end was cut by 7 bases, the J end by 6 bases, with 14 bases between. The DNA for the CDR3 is TGTGCCAGCATCCGAGGGTCCGCTGATACGCAGTATTTT. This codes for CASIRGSADTQYF. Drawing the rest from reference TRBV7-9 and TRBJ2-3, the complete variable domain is DTGVSQNPRHKITKRGQNVTFRCDPISEHNRLYWYRQTLGQGPEFLTYFQNEAQLEKSRLLSDRFSAERPKGSFSTLEIQRTEQGDSAMYLCASIRGSADTQYFGPGTRLTVL.

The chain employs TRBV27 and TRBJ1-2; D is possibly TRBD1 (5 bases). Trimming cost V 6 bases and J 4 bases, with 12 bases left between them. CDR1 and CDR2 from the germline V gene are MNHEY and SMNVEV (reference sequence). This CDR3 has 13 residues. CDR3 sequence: CASSRDRSYGYTF. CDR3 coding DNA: TGTGCCAGCAGCAGGGACCGCAGCTATGGCTACACCTTC.

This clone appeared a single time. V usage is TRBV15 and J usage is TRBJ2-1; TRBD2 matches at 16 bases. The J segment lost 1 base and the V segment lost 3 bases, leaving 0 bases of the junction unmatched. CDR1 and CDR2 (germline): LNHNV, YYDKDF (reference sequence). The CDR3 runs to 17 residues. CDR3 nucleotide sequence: TGTGCCACCAGCAGGGGACTAGCGGGAGGGTCCTACAATGAGCAGTTCTTC. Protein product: CATSRGLAGGSYNEQFF.

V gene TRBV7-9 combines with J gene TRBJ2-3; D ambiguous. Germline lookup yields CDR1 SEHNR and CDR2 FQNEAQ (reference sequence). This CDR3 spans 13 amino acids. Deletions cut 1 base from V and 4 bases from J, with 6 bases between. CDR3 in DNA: TGTGCCAGCAGCTTAGGGGCCCCAGATACGCAGTATTTT. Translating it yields CASSLGAPDTQYF.

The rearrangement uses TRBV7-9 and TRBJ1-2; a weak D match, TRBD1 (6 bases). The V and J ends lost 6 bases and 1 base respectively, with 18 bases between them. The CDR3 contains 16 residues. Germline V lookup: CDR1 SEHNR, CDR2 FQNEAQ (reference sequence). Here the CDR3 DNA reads TGTGCCAGCAGTGATCCGGACAGAAGCATTAACTATGGCTACACCTTC. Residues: CASSDPDRSINYGYTF.

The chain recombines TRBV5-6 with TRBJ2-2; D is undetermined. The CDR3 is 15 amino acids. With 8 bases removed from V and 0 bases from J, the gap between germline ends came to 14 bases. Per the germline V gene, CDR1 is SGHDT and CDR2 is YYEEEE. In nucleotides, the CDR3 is TGTGCCAGTGCCTTAGCCCCTACGAACACCGGGGAGCTGTTTTTT. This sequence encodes CASALAPTNTGELFF.

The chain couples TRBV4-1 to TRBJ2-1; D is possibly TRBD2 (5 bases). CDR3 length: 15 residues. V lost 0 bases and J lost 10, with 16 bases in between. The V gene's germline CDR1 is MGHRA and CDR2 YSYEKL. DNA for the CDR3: TGCGCCAGCAGCCAAGATCGAAACCTACTAGGGGAGCAGTTCTTC. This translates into CASSQDRNLLGEQFF.

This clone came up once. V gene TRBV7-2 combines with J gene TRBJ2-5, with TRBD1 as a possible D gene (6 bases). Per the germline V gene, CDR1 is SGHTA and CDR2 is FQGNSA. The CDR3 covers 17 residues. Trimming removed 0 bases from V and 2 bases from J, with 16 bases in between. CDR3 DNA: TGTGCCAGCAGCTTAGCTCGAGGGGACATACGACAAGAGACCCAGTACTTC. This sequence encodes CASSLARGDIRQETQYF.

CDR3 nucleotide sequence: TGTGCCAGCAAACAGGGAGGGGGGGAGCTGTTTTTT. It yields the protein CASKQGGGELFF. The V and J genes are TRBV6-5 and TRBJ2-2, with D tentatively TRBD2 (7 bases). Trimming left V 7 bases short and J 8 bases short, with 11 bases between. This CDR3 region has 12 residues. The germline V gene encodes CDR1 MNHEY and CDR2 SVGAGI.

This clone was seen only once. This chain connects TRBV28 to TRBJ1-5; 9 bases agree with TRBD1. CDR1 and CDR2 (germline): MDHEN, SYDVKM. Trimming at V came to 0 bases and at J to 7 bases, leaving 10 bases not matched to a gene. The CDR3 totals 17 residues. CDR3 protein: CASSLWRGQGGGQPQHF. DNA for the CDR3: TGTGCCAGCAGTTTATGGAGGGGACAGGGAGGGGGACAGCCCCAGCATTTT.

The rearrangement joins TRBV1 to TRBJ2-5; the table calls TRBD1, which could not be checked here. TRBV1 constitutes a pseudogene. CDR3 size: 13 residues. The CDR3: CTSSQATGETQYF. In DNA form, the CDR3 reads TGCACCAGCAGCCAGGCAACAGGGGAGACCCAGTACTTC.

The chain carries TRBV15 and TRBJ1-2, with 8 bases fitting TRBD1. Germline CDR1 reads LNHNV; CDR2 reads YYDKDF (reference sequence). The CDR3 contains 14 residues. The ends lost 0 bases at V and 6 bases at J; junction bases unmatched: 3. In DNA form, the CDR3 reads TGTGCCACCAGCAGAGATACAGGGGGTGATGGCTACACCTTC. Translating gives CATSRDTGGDGYTF. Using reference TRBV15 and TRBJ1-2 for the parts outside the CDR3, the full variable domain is DAMVIQNPRYQVTQFGKPVTLSCSQTLNHNVMYWYQQKSSQAPKLLFHYYDKDFNNEADTPDNFQSRRPNTSFCFLDIRSPGLGDTAMYLCATSRDTGGDGYTFGSGTRLTVV.

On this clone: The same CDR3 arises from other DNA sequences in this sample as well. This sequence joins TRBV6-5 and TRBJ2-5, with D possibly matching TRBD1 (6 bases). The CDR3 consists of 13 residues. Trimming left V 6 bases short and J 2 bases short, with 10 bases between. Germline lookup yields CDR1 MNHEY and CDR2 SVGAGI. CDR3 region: CASRRTVQETQYF. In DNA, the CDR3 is TGTGCCAGCAGAAGGACAGTACAAGAGACCCAGTACTTC.

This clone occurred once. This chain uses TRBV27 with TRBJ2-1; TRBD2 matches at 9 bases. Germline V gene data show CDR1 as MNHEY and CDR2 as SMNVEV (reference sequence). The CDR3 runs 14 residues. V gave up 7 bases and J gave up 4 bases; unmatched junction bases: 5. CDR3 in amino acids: CASNRAGGYNEQFF. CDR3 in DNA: TGTGCCAGCAACCGCGCGGGGGGGTACAATGAGCAGTTCTTC.

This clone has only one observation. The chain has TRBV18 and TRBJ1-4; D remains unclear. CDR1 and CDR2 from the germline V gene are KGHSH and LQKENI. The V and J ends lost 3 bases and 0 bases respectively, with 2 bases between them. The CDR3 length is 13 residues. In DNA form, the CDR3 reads TGTGCCAGCTCACCTTCAACTAATGAAAAACTGTTTTTT. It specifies CASSPSTNEKLFF.

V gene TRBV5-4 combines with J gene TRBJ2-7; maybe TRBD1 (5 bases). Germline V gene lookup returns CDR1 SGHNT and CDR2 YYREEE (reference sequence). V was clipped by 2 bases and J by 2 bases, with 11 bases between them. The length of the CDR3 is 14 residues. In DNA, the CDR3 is TGTGCCAGCAGCTTCCGGACAAAACCCTACGAGCAGTACTTC. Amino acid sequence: CASSFRTKPYEQYF.

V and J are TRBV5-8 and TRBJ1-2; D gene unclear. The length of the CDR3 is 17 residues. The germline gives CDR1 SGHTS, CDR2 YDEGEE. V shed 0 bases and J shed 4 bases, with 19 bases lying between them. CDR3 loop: CASSLGPPSTTTYGYTF. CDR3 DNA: TGTGCCAGCAGCTTGGGCCCACCATCTACAACCACCTATGGCTACACCTTC.

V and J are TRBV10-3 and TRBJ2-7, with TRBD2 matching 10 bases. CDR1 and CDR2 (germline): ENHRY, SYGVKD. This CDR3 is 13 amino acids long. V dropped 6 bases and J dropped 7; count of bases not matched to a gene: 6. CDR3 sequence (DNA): TGTGCCATCAGGGAGCGGGAGGGGGGAGAGCAGTACTTC. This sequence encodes CAIREREGGEQYF.

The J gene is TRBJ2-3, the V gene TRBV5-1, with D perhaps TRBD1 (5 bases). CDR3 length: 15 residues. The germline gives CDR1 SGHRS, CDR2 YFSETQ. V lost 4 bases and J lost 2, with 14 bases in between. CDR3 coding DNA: TGCGCCAGCAGCGTGGCAGACAGATCCACAGATACGCAGTATTTT. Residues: CASSVADRSTDTQYF.